This TCR beta chain emerged from a study of cytomegalovirus exposure and HLA in healthy donors. PCR amplification relied on 60 Vbeta primers (plus 13 Jbeta primers). This table comes from immunoSEQ multiplex PCR, and its TCRdb copy is limited to in-frame clones, with some not included. The listing contains 80,000 to 100,000 clones. Trimming took 5 bases from V and 5 from J, leaving 11 bases between them. Germline CDR1 reads LNHDA; CDR2 reads SQIVND (reference sequence). The CDR3 has 13 residues. Sequencing used PBMCs. The V gene is TRBV19, the J gene TRBJ2-3; D gene uncertain. The TCR originated in a man aged 50-59 years in good health and CMV-seronegative. CDR3: CASSLEFEDTQYF. The CDR3 coding sequence is TGTGCCAGTAGTCTCGAGTTCGAAGATACGCAGTATTTT.